The source of this TCR beta chain is a study of response to subunit inactivated influenza vaccine. Germline lookup yields CDR1 DFQATT and CDR2 SNEGSKA (reference sequence). The CDR3 totals 15 residues. The ends lost 6 bases at V and 6 bases at J; junction bases unmatched: 10. This clonotype was counted a few times. Its antigen is not identified. TCRdb redid the calling of the RT-PCR reads with MiXCR, one entry per CDR3 protein. The sample carries under 200,000 distinct CDR3 sequences, approximately 10% recorded once. Study findings and constraints: New T cells are recruited in small numbers by each seasonal influenza vaccination, according to the authors' suggestion.

The clonotype was recovered from a man aged 50 to 59 who received an inactivated influenza vaccine. The sequences come from non-naive T cells sorted from PBMCs, collected roughly 46 days after vaccination. This chain joins TRBV20-1 and TRBJ2-3; 12 nucleotides line up with TRBD2. This chain's CDR3 is CSASTSGRTADTQYF. The CDR3 DNA reads as TGCAGTGCATCCACTAGCGGGAGGACCGCGGATACGCAGTATTTT.